This passage covers 10 T cell receptor beta chains from one sample sequenced in a study of Graves' ophthalmopathy and Graves' hyperthyroidism. The authors amplified TCR beta CDR3 regions, and they did so from RNA transcripts for repertoire sequencing. First-round RT-PCR with HTBI primers preceded a second-round multiplex PCR. TCRdb ran MiXCR on the multiplex PCR reads and lists one entry per CDR3 protein. The sample lists roughly 350,000 distinct CDR3 sequences, about 18% occurring once. Source material: peripheral blood. These receptors all stem from an adult woman with stable Graves' hyperthyroidism.

The table lists this clonotype with many counts. The chain combines TRBV4-3 with TRBJ1-5, with 9 bases identical to TRBD1. V lost 0 bases and J lost 4; bases outside the gene matches: 1. The CDR3 loop spans 15 amino acids. Germline V gene data show CDR1 as LGHNA and CDR2 as YSLEER. The CDR3, as DNA: TGCGCCAGCAGCCAAGATGGACAGGGGAATCAGCCCCAGCATTTT. Amino acids: CASSQDGQGNQPQHF.

This clonotype was seen only a few times. The chain uses TRBV4-3 and TRBJ2-5; 10 positions agree with TRBD1. Germline loops: CDR1 LGHNA, CDR2 YSLEER. This CDR3 has 18 residues. V was clipped by 1 base and J by 4 bases; unmatched bases: 12. In DNA, the CDR3 is TGCGCCAGCAGCCAAGGATTTCCGGGACAGGGGATGGGAGAGACCCAGTACTTC. Its protein is CASSQGFPGQGMGETQYF.

At least ten counts were recorded for this clonotype. The V and J genes are TRBV10-3 and TRBJ1-5; D is perhaps TRBD1 (6 bases). The CDR3 consists of 12 residues. The germline V gene has CDR1 ENHRY and CDR2 SYGVKD. The V gene lost 8 bases and the J gene lost 3 bases, with 8 bases spanning the gap. The CDR3 DNA reads TGTGCCATCGGACAGAACAATCAGCCCCAGCATTTT. As protein: CAIGQNNQPQHF.

The chain carries TRBV20-1 and TRBJ1-3; the D is unclear. CDR1 and CDR2 (germline): DFQATT, SNEGSKA (reference sequence). The CDR3 is 17 amino acids. The V and J ends lost 0 bases and 0 bases respectively, with 15 bases between them. The CDR3 sequence: CSARDRLNGASGNTIYF. The CDR3 DNA reads as TGCAGTGCTAGAGATAGGTTAAACGGCGCCTCTGGAAACACCATATATTTT.

The chain carries TRBV10-3 and TRBJ1-2; a weak D match, TRBD1 (5 bases). Germline V gene data show CDR1 as ENHRY and CDR2 as SYGVKD. The CDR3 sequence is 13 residues long. Trimming took off 10 bases at V and 5 bases at J, with 17 bases between the two ends. The CDR3 DNA reads as TGTGCCAGCAGCGGGGGAGGGGCTTATGGCTACACCTTC. This translates into CASSGGGAYGYTF.

This clonotype occurred many times. The V and J genes are TRBV20-1 and TRBJ1-6; 9 positions match TRBD1. The CDR3 is 13 residues long. Trimming at V came to 6 bases and at J to 7 bases, leaving 4 bases not matched to a gene. Germline CDR1 DFQATT, CDR2 SNEGSKA (reference sequence). The CDR3 DNA reads TGCAGTGCCATAGACAGGGGGAATTCACCCCTCCACTTT. Amino acids: CSAIDRGNSPLHF.

This clonotype was counted at least ten times. The rearrangement links TRBV3-1 to TRBJ1-1; D perhaps matches TRBD1 (6 bases). The V and J ends lost 8 bases and 0 bases respectively, with 13 bases between them. The CDR3 spans 14 residues. Germline V gives CDR1 LGHDT, CDR2 YNNKEL (reference sequence). The CDR3 bases are TGTGCCAGCGGCCCGACAGGCGTGAACACTGAAGCTTTCTTT. It is translated as CASGPTGVNTEAFF.

The sample holds many counts of this clonotype. The chain combines TRBV12-3 or TRBV12-4 with TRBJ1-1; D might be TRBD1 (6 bases). V was shortened by 1 base and J by 5 bases, with 20 bases between the two germline ends. The CDR3 loop spans 17 amino acids. As DNA, the CDR3 is TGTGCCAGCAGTTTAGAGGGCGGGCCGGGGGCGCGAACTGAAGCTTTCTTT. This translates into CASSLEGGPGARTEAFF.

This clonotype was counted ten times or more. This sequence joins TRBV10-3 and TRBJ2-5, with 14 bases aligning to TRBD2. V was clipped by 6 bases and J by 5 bases; unmatched bases: 14. The CDR3 has 18 amino acids. Germline CDR1 reads ENHRY; CDR2 reads SYGVKD. CDR3 in amino acids: CAISSAGTSGSAGETQYF. CDR3 DNA: TGTGCCATCAGCTCGGCGGGGACTAGCGGGAGCGCGGGGGAGACCCAGTACTTC.

This clonotype has ten or more counts. V gene TRBV5-1 combines with J gene TRBJ1-1; D ambiguous. Germline V lookup: CDR1 SGHRS, CDR2 YFSETQ. CDR3 size: 11 residues. The CDR3 bases are TGCGTCGCGGCAAGATACACTGAAGCTTTCTTT. Translated, it gives CVAARYTEAFF.